These T cell receptor beta chains were read from a single sample in a study of blood T cell repertoires in COVID-19. Assay: immunoSEQ multiplex PCR; the TCRdb copy retains only in-frame clones and omits some. The table has approximately 200,000 clones, roughly 90% seen once; the top ten hold 3.5% to 5.5%. Material for sequencing was PBMCs or T cells enriched from blood (not recorded which). These TCRs come from a woman in her thirties who had been exposed to COVID-19. CDR3s include the opening cysteine and the closing phenylalanine or tryptophan. A D gene is named only where the DNA matches it firmly. Expanded clones are given a class, and other clones once, few, many or no size at all.

j_gene | v_gene | abundance | d_gene | CDR3nt | CDR3aa
TRBJ1-2 | TRBV6-4 | NA | TRBD1 | TGTGCCAGCAGTCCCAGAGGGGACAGGCTCGGAGGCTACACCTTC | CASSPRGDRLGGYTF
TRBJ2-3 | TRBV25-1 | NA | TRBD2 | TGTGCCAGCAGTGTTCCTCGGGGGGTAGCAGATACGCAGTATTTT | CASSVPRGVADTQYF
TRBJ1-2 | TRBV6-5 | NA | TRBD1 | TGTGCCAGCAGTTACGGGACAGGGAGGCATGGCTACACCTTC | CASSYGTGRHGYTF
TRBJ1-2 | TRBV6-5 | few | TRBD1 | TGTGCCAGCAGTTACGGCTCCGACAGGGGCGGCTATGGCTACACCTTC | CASSYGSDRGGYGYTF
TRBJ1-3 | TRBV7-8 | NA | TRBD1 | TGTGCCAGCAGCTTAGCAGGGACAGGGGCCAACTCTGGAAACACCATATATTTT | CASSLAGTGANSGNTIYF
TRBJ2-2 | TRBV11-1 | NA | NA | TGTGCCAGCAGTCAGGACACGAACACCGGGGAGCTGTTTTTT | CASSQDTNTGELFF
TRBJ1-5 | TRBV19 | NA | NA | TGTGCCAGTAGTGACGGACTGCAACACAATCAGCCCCAGCATTTT | CASSDGLQHNQPQHF
TRBJ1-1 | TRBV3-1/TRBV3-2 | NA | NA | TGTGCCAGCAGCCAAGTTCGGTCCACTGAAGCTTTCTTT | CASSQVRSTEAFF
TRBJ2-7 | TRBV21-1 | NA | NA | TGTGCCAGCAGCAAAAGGCCCGGGACAGCGTCCTACGAGCAGTACTTC | CASSKRPGTASYEQYF
TRBJ2-3 | TRBV10-3 | NA | TRBD2 | TGTGCCATCAGCGGGACTAGCGCAGATACGCAGTATTTT | CAISGTSADTQYF
TRBJ1-2 | TRBV11-1 | NA | NA | TGTGCCAGCAGCTTAGCGCAGGAAGGCTACACCTTC | CASSLAQEGYTF
TRBJ1-2 | TRBV6-5 | NA | NA | TGTGCCAGCAGTTACTCGTTGGGCGGGGGAACCTATGGCTACACCTTC | CASSYSLGGGTYGYTF
TRBJ2-6 | TRBV5-4 | NA | TRBD2 | TGTGCCAGCAGCCTTGGACTAGCGGGGGGTGGGGCCAACGTCCTGACTTTC | CASSLGLAGGGANVLTF
TRBJ1-5 | TRBV19 | NA | NA | TGTGCCAGTAGTCCTAATCTTAGGGGGAGCAATCAGCCCCAGCATTTT | CASSPNLRGSNQPQHF
TRBJ2-3 | TRBV6-2/TRBV6-3 | few | TRBD1 | TGTGCCAGCAGCTTGGGACAGAAAACAGATACGCAGTATTTT | CASSLGQKTDTQYF
TRBJ2-7 | TRBV2 | NA | NA | TGTGCCAGCAGTGAATCCGGAGGGCCCCCCTACGAGCAGTACTTC | CASSESGGPPYEQYF
TRBJ2-2 | TRBV24-1 | NA | TRBD1 | TGTGCCACCAGACGGACAGGGGGCGGAACCGGGGAGCTGTTTTTT | CATRRTGGGTGELFF
TRBJ1-3 | TRBV4-1 | NA | TRBD1 | TGCGCCAGCAGCCCAGAAGGGGACAGGGTTTTTACGGGAAACACCATATATTTT | CASSPEGDRVFTGNTIYF
TRBJ2-7 | TRBV18 | NA | TRBD2 | TGTGCCAGCTCACGATTGATCAGCGGGGGGGCAATCGAGCAGTACTTC | CASSRLISGGAIEQYF
TRBJ1-1 | TRBV25-1 | NA | TRBD1 | TGTGCCAGCAGTGAAGGGGACAGACATAACACTGAAGCTTTCTTT | CASSEGDRHNTEAFF
TRBJ1-1 | TRBV30 | NA | NA | TGTGCCTGGAGTGTAGGGGGGGACACTGAAGCTTTCTTT | CAWSVGGDTEAFF
TRBJ2-3 | TRBV10-3 | NA | NA | TGTGCCGCAGACCGGGACAAAGGATCAGATACGCAGTATTTT | CAADRDKGSDTQYF
TRBJ2-7 | TRBV3-1/TRBV3-2 | NA | NA | TGTGCCAGCAGCCTCGGACCGGGACTGCCCTACGAGCAGTACTTC | CASSLGPGLPYEQYF
TRBJ1-2 | TRBV3-1/TRBV3-2 | NA | TRBD1 | TGTGCCAGCAGCCGCCCGGGACAGGGTGACGGCTACACCTTC | CASSRPGQGDGYTF
TRBJ1-4 | TRBV27 | NA | NA | TGTGCCAGCAGTTTAGCGGGGGACCCTAATGAAAAACTGTTTTTT | CASSLAGDPNEKLFF